Presented here are 21 T cell receptor beta chains from one specimen sequenced in a study of Ad26.COV2.S vaccination and SARS-CoV-2 variants. Treatment described: about 20 received Ad26.COV2.S at low or high dose, single or two shots; about 5 received placebo; per-sample allocation not given. Repertoires come from day 63 after the first vaccine or placebo injection. Profiled with immunoSEQ multiplex PCR; TCRdb holds only in-frame clones, not every one. The sample lists approximately 400,000 clones; about four fifths were seen once. The source material was peripheral blood, sampled in a trial of Ad26.COV2.S vaccine versus placebo. The receptors were sampled from a person aged 18-65 years who received the Ad26.COV2.S COVID-19 vaccine or a placebo.

The rearrangement uses TRBV11-3 and TRBJ1-2; 7 bases are a match to TRBD1. J was trimmed by 0 bases and V by 5 bases; bases with no gene match: 9. The CDR3 is 16 amino acids. From germline, CDR1 is SGHNT and CDR2 YENEEA. The CDR3 sequence is CASSRRDREANYGYTF. In DNA form, the CDR3 reads TGTGCCAGCAGCCGCCGGGACAGAGAAGCTAACTATGGCTACACCTTC.

The chain is built from TRBV15 and TRBJ1-6; 10 nucleotides line up with TRBD1. V lost 3 bases, J lost 7 bases, and 0 bases stayed unmatched. Germline assignment: CDR1 LNHNV and CDR2 YYDKDF (reference sequence). This CDR3 region has 14 residues. The CDR3 reads CATSRDRGNSPLHF. CDR3 DNA: TGTGCCACCAGCAGGGACAGGGGGAATTCACCCCTCCACTTT.

This clone has only one observation. The gene calls are TRBV21-1 and TRBJ2-1; TRBD1, as called in the table, went unchecked against the DNA. TRBV21-1 is a recognized pseudogene. The CDR3 covers 18 residues. CDR3 amino acids: CASSYRGPPAAGTNEQFF. The CDR3 DNA reads TGTGCCAGCAGCTACAGGGGCCCTCCGGCAGCGGGCACAAATGAGCAGTTCTTC.

The chain couples TRBV5-6 to TRBJ1-2, with D possibly matching TRBD1 (5 bases). Looked up from germline, CDR1 is SGHDT and CDR2 is YYEEEE. V lost 6 bases and J 4 bases, leaving 13 bases between the germline ends. The CDR3 contains 13 residues. The CDR3 coding sequence is TGTGCCAGCAAGGGACTGGGAGTCTATGGCTACACCTTC. It specifies CASKGLGVYGYTF.

The rearrangement joins TRBV7-9 to TRBJ2-5, with D perhaps TRBD2 (5 bases). CDR1 is SEHNR and CDR2 is FQNEAQ in the germline V gene (reference sequence). The CDR3 totals 16 residues. Trimming removed 5 bases at V and 1 base at J, with 17 bases between. The CDR3 DNA sequence: TGTGCCAGCAGCCTCGGCGGGTTGTGGGGCCAAGAGACCCAGTACTTC. Translated, it gives CASSLGGLWGQETQYF.

The genes are TRBV7-8 and TRBJ2-7; a weak D match, TRBD1 (6 bases). V was pared by 7 bases and J by 5 bases, with 15 bases between. CDR1 and CDR2 (germline): SGHVS, FQNEAQ. There are 13 residues in the CDR3. CDR3 sequence: CASTLQGGNEQYF. Here the CDR3 DNA reads TGTGCCAGCACCCTCCAAGGGGGTAACGAGCAGTACTTC.

This clone was picked up many times. This rearrangement joins TRBV13 to TRBJ1-5; 10 bases agree with TRBD1. The germline V gene has CDR1 PRHDT and CDR2 FYEKMQ (reference sequence). V shed 6 bases and J 9 bases; nucleotides not matched to a gene: 14. The CDR3 is 16 amino acids. The CDR3 DNA reads as TGTGCCAGCAGGGTCCGCGGGACAGGGGCCACCGGGCCCCAGCATTTT. Protein: CASRVRGTGATGPQHF.

The chain employs TRBV7-9 and TRBJ2-7, with TRBD1 matching 7 bases. The CDR3 spans 13 residues. V was clipped by 6 bases and J by 5 bases; unmatched bases: 7. Germline V gene lookup returns CDR1 SEHNR and CDR2 FQNEAQ (reference sequence). The CDR3: CASRKQGSDEQYF. In nucleotides, the CDR3 is TGTGCCAGCAGGAAACAGGGGTCGGACGAGCAGTACTTC. Supplemented by reference TRBV7-9 and TRBJ2-7, the full variable domain reads DTGVSQNPRHKITKRGQNVTFRCDPISEHNRLYWYRQTLGQGPEFLTYFQNEAQLEKSRLLSDRFSAERPKGSFSTLEIQRTEQGDSAMYLCASRKQGSDEQYFGPGTRLTVT.

This clone occurred a few times. This chain joins TRBV27 and TRBJ1-6; 7 nucleotides agree with TRBD1. Per germline, CDR1 MNHEY and CDR2 SMNVEV (reference sequence). Germline trimming cut 4 bases from V and 7 bases from J; bases unmatched to any gene: 10. This CDR3 contains 16 residues. CDR3 region: CASSSSYWDRNSPLHF. For the CDR3, the DNA is TGTGCCAGCAGTTCGTCGTATTGGGACAGAAATTCACCCCTCCACTTT.

V gene TRBV4-2 combines with J gene TRBJ2-7; TRBD2 might be the D (6 bases). Germline V gives CDR1 LGHNA, CDR2 YNFKEQ. This CDR3 has 13 amino acids. Trimming pared 1 base from V and 5 bases from J, leaving 9 bases between. The CDR3 sequence: CASSQGGVDEQYF. The DNA for the CDR3 is TGTGCCAGCAGCCAAGGGGGGGTCGACGAGCAGTACTTC.

The rearrangement joins TRBV27 to TRBJ2-1; no firm D call. The CDR3 is made up of 13 amino acids. Germline V CDR1 and CDR2: MNHEY, SMNVEV (reference sequence). Trimming removed 2 bases at V and 10 bases at J, with 12 bases between. DNA for the CDR3: TGTGCCAGCAGTTTAGCCCTATCGCGGGAGCAGTTCTTC. Protein product: CASSLALSREQFF.

The gene calls are TRBV3-1 (or the pseudogene TRBV3-2) and TRBJ2-1; possibly TRBD1 for D (6 bases). The V end lost 0 bases, the J end lost 1 base, and 13 bases lay between the germline ends. CDR1 and CDR2 from the germline V gene are LGHDT and YNNKEL (reference sequence). The CDR3 consists of 17 residues. The CDR3 sequence: CASSQDQGRISYNEQFF. CDR3 DNA sequence: TGTGCCAGCAGCCAAGATCAGGGGCGGATTTCCTACAATGAGCAGTTCTTC.

The V gene is TRBV10-3, the J gene TRBJ1-5; 9 nucleotides align to TRBD1. The CDR3 is 16 residues long. After removal of 2 bases from V and 1 base from J, the junction contained 3 bases not matched to a gene. CDR1 and CDR2 from the germline V gene are ENHRY and SYGVKD. The CDR3 bases are TGTGCCATCAGTGAGGCGACAGGGGGGAGCAATCAGCCCCAGCATTTT. It translates to CAISEATGGSNQPQHF.

The chain links TRBV7-9 to TRBJ2-1; TRBD2 aligns across 11 bases. The trim removed 3 bases at V and 6 bases at J, leaving 7 bases unmatched. Germline CDR1 reads SEHNR; CDR2 reads FQNEAQ (reference sequence). The length of the CDR3 is 16 residues. The CDR3 DNA follows: TGTGCCAGCAGCTTGGATCTAGCGGGGGGACTCAATGAGCAGTTCTTC. Its translation is CASSLDLAGGLNEQFF.

The V gene is TRBV4-3, the J gene TRBJ1-1, with 8 bases that match TRBD1. V shed 0 bases and J 8 bases; nucleotides not matched to a gene: 8. Looked up from germline, CDR1 is LGHNA and CDR2 is YSLEER. The CDR3 length is 15 residues. DNA for the CDR3: TGCGCCAGCAGCCAAGATTCCGGGACAGGTCTGGAAGCTTTCTTT. It yields the protein CASSQDSGTGLEAFF.

The chain recombines TRBV7-2 with TRBJ1-5; D gene ambiguous. The CDR3 totals 13 residues. Looked up from germline, CDR1 is SGHTA and CDR2 is FQGNSA. Trimming cost V 1 base and J 9 bases, with 10 bases left between them. CDR3 protein: CASSLGIARPQHF. The DNA of the CDR3 is TGTGCCAGCAGCTTAGGGATCGCACGGCCCCAGCATTTT.

This clone was recorded once. V gene TRBV10-1 combines with J gene TRBJ1-1; 7 nucleotides match TRBD1. The trim removed 6 bases at V and 2 bases at J, leaving 3 bases unmatched. The germline V gene encodes CDR1 WNHNN and CDR2 SYGVQD (reference sequence). This CDR3 region has 13 residues. The CDR3 sequence is CASRAGGNTEAFF. The CDR3 bases are TGCGCCAGCAGGGCAGGGGGAAACACTGAAGCTTTCTTT.

This clone has just a few counts. CDR3 protein: CASRGDSGNYGYTF. The CDR3 DNA reads as TGTGCCAGCCGCGGGGACTCCGGTAACTATGGCTACACCTTC. This chain uses TRBV25-1 with TRBJ1-2, with D tentatively TRBD1 (5 bases). V was cut by 8 bases and J by 1 base, with 14 bases left in between. Per germline, CDR1 MGHDK and CDR2 SYGVNS. CDR3 size: 14 residues.

This clone was found once. V usage is TRBV3-1 (or the pseudogene TRBV3-2) and J usage is TRBJ2-1; TRBD2 is a possible D gene (5 bases). This CDR3 is built from 19 residues. CDR1 and CDR2 from the germline V gene are LGHDT and YNNKEL (reference sequence). Trimming removed 4 bases from V and 8 bases from J, with 30 bases in between. This CDR3 is CASSPDKMSGNSIGYEQFF. The CDR3 nucleotides are TGTGCCAGCAGCCCTGATAAGATGTCGGGAAACAGCATTGGGTATGAGCAGTTCTTC.

This chain links TRBV27 with TRBJ1-5, with unresolved D. This CDR3 spans 13 amino acids. Germline V gene data show CDR1 as MNHEY and CDR2 as SMNVEV (reference sequence). V was cut by 3 bases and J by 7 bases, with 10 bases left in between. The DNA for the CDR3 is TGTGCCAGCAGTTTCGCGCGTTACCAGCCCCAGCATTTT. The encoded protein is CASSFARYQPQHF.

Notes on this clone: Its ends do not fully match the called genes, so a read error is possible. This sequence joins TRBV20-1 and TRBJ2-1; tentative D call: TRBD2 (5 bases). Germline CDR1 DFQATT, CDR2 SNEGSKA (reference sequence). The CDR3 length is 11 residues. The CDR3 reads CSARALSTAVF. Written as DNA, the CDR3 is TGCAGTGCTAGGGCCCTCTCCACAGCGGTCTTC.